A selection of T cell receptor beta chains follows, all from one sample in a study of T cell responses to AZD1222 COVID-19 vaccine. The method was immunoSEQ multiplex PCR; TCRdb's version includes in-frame clones alone and lacks a portion of them. The profile shows over 50,000 clones, roughly 89% of them singletons. The source material was peripheral blood, sampled on day 0 of AZD1222 vaccination. All receptors come from an adult in good health. Each CDR3 is given with its conserved first and last residue. A D gene is named only where the DNA matches it firmly. The size entry is marked missing in some rows and otherwise reads once, few, many or a size class.

cdr3_aa,cdr3_nt,v_call,d_call,clone_size,j_call
CASSWQGDTEAFF,TGCGCCAGCAGCTGGCAGGGGGACACTGAAGCTTTCTTT,TRBV5-1,TRBD1,once,TRBJ1-1
CASSQPGQNTEAFF,TGTGCCAGCAGCCAACCGGGACAGAACACTGAAGCTTTCTTT,TRBV11-2,NA,NA,TRBJ1-1
CASSQDLRGALGYGYTF,TGTGCCAGCAGCCAAGATTTACGGGGGGCGCTAGGATATGGCTACACCTTC,TRBV3-1/TRBV3-2,NA,NA,TRBJ1-2
CASSIWTSGGSYNEQFF,TGTGCCAGTAGTATATGGACTAGCGGGGGCTCCTACAATGAGCAGTTCTTC,TRBV19,TRBD2,NA,TRBJ2-1
CASSLPRTGAAQGVNQPQHF,TGTGCCAGCAGTTTACCTCGGACAGGGGCCGCACAGGGGGTCAATCAGCCCCAGCATTTT,TRBV28,TRBD1,NA,TRBJ1-5
CASSLDRHGPGELFF,TGCGCCAGCAGCTTGGACCGCCACGGTCCCGGGGAGCTGTTTTTT,TRBV5-1,NA,NA,TRBJ2-2
CASSLGGGRRRYEQYF,TGTGCCAGCAGCTTGGGCGGGGGCAGGAGGCGCTACGAGCAGTACTTC,TRBV5-6,NA,NA,TRBJ2-7
CATSRDQRGTNSPLHF,TGTGCCACCAGCAGAGACCAGAGGGGTACTAATTCACCCCTCCACTTT,TRBV15,NA,NA,TRBJ1-6
CASSLEFTAGGPDEQFF,TGTGCCAGCAGCTTAGAGTTCACAGCGGGGGGGCCTGATGAGCAGTTCTTC,TRBV7-9,TRBD2,once,TRBJ2-1
CASSATSGGGTSTDTQYF,TGTGCCAGTAGTGCCACTAGCGGGGGGGGAACTAGCACAGATACGCAGTATTTT,TRBV19,TRBD2,NA,TRBJ2-3
CASSHPGTQETQYF,TGCGCCAGCAGTCATCCGGGTACTCAAGAGACCCAGTACTTC,TRBV23-1,NA,NA,TRBJ2-5
CASSLAGGGYEQYF,TGTGCCAGCAGCTTGGCAGGGGGCGGCTACGAGCAGTACTTC,TRBV5-5,TRBD1,once,TRBJ2-7
CASSERSSYEQYF,TGTGCCAGTAGCGAAAGGAGCTCCTACGAGCAGTACTTC,TRBV19,NA,NA,TRBJ2-7
CASTWGEGEQYF,TGTGCCAGCACCTGGGGTGAGGGCGAGCAGTACTTC,TRBV28,NA,NA,TRBJ2-7
CASRTNAYNEQFF,TGTGCCAGCAGGACAAATGCCTACAATGAGCAGTTCTTC,TRBV2,NA,NA,TRBJ2-1
CASSVGHYGYTF,TGTGCCAGCAGCGTAGGTCACTATGGCTACACCTTC,TRBV9,NA,NA,TRBJ1-2
CAGGDRLNTEAFF,TGTGCCGGCGGGGACAGGCTGAACACTGAAGCTTTCTTT,TRBV10-3,TRBD1,NA,TRBJ1-1
CASSKDSPRFEQYF,TGTGCCAGTAGTAAGGACAGCCCTCGGTTCGAGCAGTACTTC,TRBV19,NA,NA,TRBJ2-7
CASSQTGTDLYEQYF,TGCGCCAGCAGCCAGACCGGGACAGATTTGTACGAGCAGTACTTC,TRBV4-1,TRBD1,NA,TRBJ2-7
CASRVAGGSGEQFF,TGTGCCAGCAGAGTAGCGGGGGGGTCGGGTGAGCAGTTCTTC,TRBV2,TRBD2,few,TRBJ2-1
CASSPGDISATQYF,TGTGCCAGCAGCCCCGGGGACATTTCGGCTACGCAGTATTTT,TRBV28,NA,once,TRBJ2-3
CATSRSHITTNEKLFF,TGTGCCACCAGCAGATCTCATATTACAACTAATGAAAAACTGTTTTTT,TRBV15,NA,NA,TRBJ1-4
CASSKIFSPYNSPLHF,TGTGCCAGCAGCAAGATATTTAGCCCCTATAATTCACCCCTCCACTTT,TRBV21-1,NA,NA,TRBJ1-6
CASSYAPISYEQYF,TGTGCCAGCAGTTATGCCCCGATCTCATACGAGCAGTACTTC,TRBV6-5,NA,NA,TRBJ2-7
CASSWTTNTGELFF,TGTGCCAGCAGCTGGACAACGAACACCGGGGAGCTGTTTTTT,TRBV7-9,NA,NA,TRBJ2-2
CSASVGTGHTGELFF,TGCAGTGCTAGTGTCGGGACAGGGCACACCGGGGAGCTGTTTTTT,TRBV20-1,TRBD1,NA,TRBJ2-2
CASSLYPPVAGNTIYF,TGTGCCAGCAGTTTATACCCCCCGGTGGCGGGAAACACCATATATTTT,TRBV27,NA,NA,TRBJ1-3
CASSQRRAGELFF,TGTGCCAGCAGTCAAAGACGGGCCGGGGAGCTGTTTTTT,TRBV3-1/TRBV3-2,NA,NA,TRBJ2-2
CASSPGPLVTTDTQYF,TGTGCCAGCAGCCCGGGACCCTTAGTCACCACAGATACGCAGTATTTT,TRBV7-7,NA,NA,TRBJ2-3
CASKEGRQTGELFF,TGTGCCAGCAAAGAAGGGAGGCAAACCGGGGAGCTGTTTTTT,TRBV2,NA,NA,TRBJ2-2
CASSLGTGGYEQYF,TGCGCCAGCAGCTTGGGGACAGGGGGGTACGAGCAGTACTTC,TRBV5-1,TRBD1,few,TRBJ2-7
CASSSFLGTDTQYF,TGCGCCAGCAGCTCCTTCCTCGGTACAGATACGCAGTATTTT,TRBV5-1,NA,NA,TRBJ2-3
CASSRPAGYNEQFF,TGTGCCAGTAGTAGACCCGCGGGTTACAATGAGCAGTTCTTC,TRBV19,NA,NA,TRBJ2-1
CASSGKAEGFF,TGTGCCAGCAGTGGGAAGGCGGAGGGTTTCTTC,TRBV2,NA,once,TRBJ2-1
CASSPRGRVNTEAFF,TGTGCCAGCAGCCCCCGAGGGCGGGTGAACACTGAAGCTTTCTTT,TRBV21-1,NA,NA,TRBJ1-1
CSVAQTGENRNGYTF,TGCAGCGTCGCTCAAACAGGGGAGAATCGAAATGGCTACACCTTC,TRBV29-1,TRBD1,few,TRBJ1-2
CASSHQAYEQYF,TGTGCCAGCAGCCATCAGGCCTACGAGCAGTACTTC,TRBV3-1/TRBV3-2,NA,NA,TRBJ2-7
CASSLGDTYEQYF,TGTGCCAGCAGCTTAGGGGACACCTACGAGCAGTACTTC,TRBV7-6,NA,NA,TRBJ2-7
CASSYYREDYGYTF,TGTGCCAGCAGTTATTACAGAGAAGACTATGGCTACACCTTC,TRBV6-5,NA,NA,TRBJ1-2
CASSLSGGSTDTQYF,TGTGCCAGCAGCTTGTCAGGGGGGAGCACAGATACGCAGTATTTT,TRBV5-4,NA,NA,TRBJ2-3
CASSAEPLVSAYEQYF,TGTGCCAGCAGTGCCGAGCCACTAGTTTCAGCCTACGAGCAGTACTTC,TRBV6-1,NA,NA,TRBJ2-7
CASSQIFDRVGGELFF,TGCGCCAGCAGCCAAATCTTTGACAGGGTCGGCGGGGAGCTGTTTTTT,TRBV4-1,TRBD1,few,TRBJ2-2
CASRDGRGIPSGNTIYF,TGTGCCAGCAGGGACGGACGGGGAATCCCGTCTGGAAACACCATATATTTT,TRBV2,NA,NA,TRBJ1-3
CASSQDPDPLSDTQYF,TGCGCCAGCAGCCAAGACCCTGACCCACTCTCAGATACGCAGTATTTT,TRBV4-1,NA,NA,TRBJ2-3
CASREVVENQPQHF,TGTGCCAGCAGAGAGGTGGTTGAGAACCAGCCCCAGCATTTT,TRBV2,NA,NA,TRBJ1-5
CASSTRRFSYEQYF,TGTGCCAGCAGCACCAGACGGTTCTCCTACGAGCAGTACTTC,TRBV7-8,NA,NA,TRBJ2-7
CASSLPGQGPDNEQFF,TGTGCCAGCAGTTTACCGGGACAGGGCCCCGACAATGAGCAGTTCTTC,TRBV6-6,TRBD1,NA,TRBJ2-1
CASSPDQGADEKLFF,TGTGCCAGCTCACCAGACCAAGGGGCGGATGAAAAACTGTTTTTT,TRBV18,NA,NA,TRBJ1-4
CASSGTGGWETQYF,TGTGCCAGCAGCGGGACAGGGGGGTGGGAGACCCAGTACTTC,TRBV7-9,TRBD1,NA,TRBJ2-5
CASSLEGGPSSGNTIYF,TGTGCCAGCAGCTTGGAAGGGGGCCCATCTTCTGGAAACACCATATATTTT,TRBV5-4,TRBD1,NA,TRBJ1-3
CASSLGPSVGNEQFF,TGTGCCAGCAGCTTAGGTCCTAGCGTGGGCAATGAGCAGTTCTTC,TRBV7-2,NA,NA,TRBJ2-1
CASSLVGRLGIEAFF,TGTGCCAGCAGCTTAGTAGGCCGACTTGGGATTGAAGCTTTCTTT,TRBV7-2,NA,NA,TRBJ1-1
CATSGIFREGTGELFF,TGTGCCACCAGTGGCATCTTCCGCGAAGGCACCGGGGAGCTGTTTTTT,TRBV24-1,NA,NA,TRBJ2-2